A selection of T cell receptor beta chains follows, all from one sample in a study of OX40 agonist ivuxolimab in advanced cancers. Method: immunoSEQ multiplex PCR; TCRdb's copy keeps in-frame clones and lacks some. The sample gives around 46,000 clones, roughly nine tenths of which show up once; 4.9% is in the top ten. The input for sequencing was CD4+ or CD8+ T cells sorted from blood, taken in a trial of the OX40 agonist ivuxolimab. The receptor source for this set is an adult with an advanced solid tumor such as melanoma, head and neck, liver or kidney cancer. The CDR3 runs from the conserved cysteine through the conserved F or W. A D gene is named only where the DNA matches it firmly.

D gene: -; J gene: TRBJ2-3; V gene: TRBV7-9; CDR3 DNA: TGTGCCAGCAGCTTAGTAGGGGGAAACACAGATACGCAGTATTTT; CDR3 protein: CASSLVGGNTDTQYF
D gene: TRBD1; J gene: TRBJ1-2; V gene: TRBV29-1; CDR3 DNA: TGCAGCGTTGAAGTCGCCCAAGGACAGGGTGACTATGGCTACACCTTC; CDR3 protein: CSVEVAQGQGDYGYTF
D gene: -; J gene: TRBJ2-2; V gene: TRBV4-1; CDR3 DNA: TGCGCCAGCTCGGGAAGGGGACTCAACACCGGGGAGCTGTTTTTT; CDR3 protein: CASSGRGLNTGELFF
D gene: -; J gene: TRBJ2-3; V gene: TRBV27; CDR3 DNA: TGTGCCAGCAGTTTAACAGAGTTGGGCACAGATACGCAGTATTTT; CDR3 protein: CASSLTELGTDTQYF
D gene: -; J gene: TRBJ1-1; V gene: TRBV5-1; CDR3 DNA: TGCGCCAGCAGCCTTGACAGTGAAGCTTTCTTT; CDR3 protein: CASSLDSEAFF
D gene: TRBD2; J gene: TRBJ2-7; V gene: TRBV5-5; CDR3 DNA: TGTGCCAGCAGCTTTCGGGGGGACGAGCAGTACTTC; CDR3 protein: CASSFRGDEQYF
D gene: -; J gene: TRBJ2-1; V gene: TRBV10-3; CDR3 DNA: TGTGCCATCAGTGAGGGCGTCGCGAATGAGCAGTTCTTC; CDR3 protein: CAISEGVANEQFF
D gene: -; J gene: TRBJ1-1; V gene: TRBV4-2; CDR3 DNA: TGTGCCAGCAGCTCGGCTCATGAGACGGAGAACACTGAAGCTTTCTTT; CDR3 protein: CASSSAHETENTEAFF
D gene: TRBD2; J gene: TRBJ2-1; V gene: TRBV27; CDR3 DNA: TGTGCCAGCAGCCTAGCGGGATTATGGGGTGAGCAGTTCTTC; CDR3 protein: CASSLAGLWGEQFF
D gene: TRBD2; J gene: TRBJ2-1; V gene: TRBV2; CDR3 DNA: TGTGCCAGGGGACTAGCCGGGTCCTACAATGAGCAGTTCTTC; CDR3 protein: CARGLAGSYNEQFF
D gene: -; J gene: TRBJ2-3; V gene: TRBV28; CDR3 DNA: TGTGCCAGCAGTGCCGACAGGTGGGATACGCAGTATTTT; CDR3 protein: CASSADRWDTQYF
D gene: -; J gene: TRBJ1-1; V gene: TRBV27; CDR3 DNA: TGTGCCAGCAGTTTAGGGGCAGGGCACACTGAAGCTTTCTTT; CDR3 protein: CASSLGAGHTEAFF
D gene: TRBD1; J gene: TRBJ2-2; V gene: TRBV11-3; CDR3 DNA: TGTGCCAGCAGCTTAGCAGGGGGTTCCGGGGAGCTGTTTTTT; CDR3 protein: CASSLAGGSGELFF
D gene: -; J gene: TRBJ1-1; V gene: TRBV4-2; CDR3 DNA: TGTGCCAGCAGCCAAGATCAATCAGGTAACATGAACACTGAAGCTTTCTTT; CDR3 protein: CASSQDQSGNMNTEAFF
D gene: TRBD1; J gene: TRBJ2-5; V gene: TRBV13; CDR3 DNA: TGTGCCAGCAGCTCGGACAGGGGAGAGACCCAGTACTTC; CDR3 protein: CASSSDRGETQYF
D gene: -; J gene: TRBJ2-1; V gene: TRBV18; CDR3 DNA: TGTGCCAGCTCGCAGGACACCTACAATGAGCAGTTCTTC; CDR3 protein: CASSQDTYNEQFF
D gene: -; J gene: TRBJ1-1; V gene: TRBV11-3; CDR3 DNA: TGTGCCAGCAGCGCGGGCCCGCTAGCCGTTGAAGCTTTCTTT; CDR3 protein: CASSAGPLAVEAFF
D gene: -; J gene: TRBJ2-1; V gene: TRBV27; CDR3 DNA: TGTGCCAGCAGTTTACCACCCTACAATGAGCAGTTCTTC; CDR3 protein: CASSLPPYNEQFF
D gene: TRBD2; J gene: TRBJ2-2; V gene: TRBV7-9; CDR3 DNA: TGTGCCAGCAATCCCCTAGCGGGGGGGACGAACACCGGGGAGCTGTTTTTT; CDR3 protein: CASNPLAGGTNTGELFF
D gene: TRBD2; J gene: TRBJ2-3; V gene: TRBV27; CDR3 DNA: TGTGCCAGCAGTTTATCGACCGCCAGACTAGCGGGAGATACGCAGTATTTT; CDR3 protein: CASSLSTARLAGDTQYF